This passage covers 7 T cell receptor beta chains from one sample sequenced in a study of identifying expanded T cells in peripheral blood. Profiled with immunoSEQ multiplex PCR; TCRdb holds only in-frame clones, not every one. The repertoire holds 100,000 to 150,000 clones, with roughly 80% as singletons. Material for sequencing was blood. These TCRs come from a person aged 18-70 years in good health.

The chain combines TRBV2 with TRBJ2-5, with D tentatively TRBD2 (6 bases). Germline V gene lookup returns CDR1 SNHLY and CDR2 FYNNEI. The CDR3 has 11 residues. V was shortened by 7 bases and J by 5 bases, with 8 bases between the two germline ends. In DNA form, the CDR3 reads TGTGCCAGCACGGGGGAGGAGACCCAGTACTTC. It specifies CASTGEETQYF.

This chain connects TRBV2 to TRBJ1-3; TRBD1 might be the D (5 bases). V lost 3 bases and J 2 bases, leaving 14 bases between the germline ends. This CDR3 region has 16 residues. Looked up from germline, CDR1 is SNHLY and CDR2 is FYNNEI. The CDR3 protein is CASSEGPVYTGNTIYF. CDR3 nucleotide sequence: TGTGCCAGCAGTGAGGGACCCGTCTATACTGGAAACACCATATATTTT.

The V and J genes are TRBV7-9 and TRBJ1-1; D not resolved. Trimming pared 3 bases from V and 3 bases from J, leaving 8 bases between. CDR3 length: 13 amino acids. Germline V gene lookup returns CDR1 SEHNR and CDR2 FQNEAQ (reference sequence). The CDR3 DNA sequence: TGTGCCAGCAGCTTTTCTATGGACACTGAAGCTTTCTTT. Protein product: CASSFSMDTEAFF. Using reference TRBV7-9 and TRBJ1-1 for the parts outside the CDR3, the full variable domain is DTGVSQNPRHKITKRGQNVTFRCDPISEHNRLYWYRQTLGQGPEFLTYFQNEAQLEKSRLLSDRFSAERPKGSFSTLEIQRTEQGDSAMYLCASSFSMDTEAFFGQGTRLTVV.

The chain employs TRBV19 and TRBJ1-6; D ambiguous. The V and J ends lost 1 base and 0 bases respectively, with 7 bases between them. The CDR3 is 16 amino acids. Germline CDR1 is LNHDA and CDR2 is SQIVND (reference sequence). The CDR3 DNA reads as TGTGCCAGTAGTATAGGGCACAGCTCCTATAATTCACCCCTCCACTTT. Amino acids: CASSIGHSSYNSPLHF.

The genes are TRBV4-3 and TRBJ2-7; TRBD2 matches at 10 bases. CDR3 size: 18 residues. CDR1 and CDR2 from the germline V gene are LGHNA and YSLEER. V was clipped by 4 bases and J by 1 base; unmatched bases: 13. The CDR3 spells CASSPQGLAGETSYEQYF. The CDR3 nucleotides are TGCGCCAGCAGCCCGCAGGGGCTAGCGGGGGAGACTTCCTACGAGCAGTACTTC.

This clone is a singleton in its sample. A single base separates this from a much larger clone, so it may be a read error. The chain couples TRBV7-9 to TRBJ2-2; D not resolved. Germline V gene data show CDR1 as SEHNR and CDR2 as FQNEAQ (reference sequence). The V end was cut by 1 base, the J end by 4 bases, with 7 bases between. The length of the CDR3 is 14 residues. The CDR3 sequence: CASSLGQTTGELFF. Here the CDR3 DNA reads TGTGCCAGCAGCTTAGGGCAGACCACCGGGGAGCTGTTTTTT.

The chain joins TRBV18 to TRBJ1-1; the match to TRBD1 covers 9 bases. Per the germline V gene, CDR1 is KGHSH and CDR2 is LQKENI. Trimming at V came to 3 bases and at J to 0 bases, leaving 11 bases not matched to a gene. The CDR3 is made up of 18 amino acids. The CDR3 DNA is TGTGCCAGCTCACCGATGGACAGGGGCCCCGCGATGAACACTGAAGCTTTCTTT. This translates into CASSPMDRGPAMNTEAFF.